This T cell receptor beta chain was obtained from a study of T cell responses to AZD1222 COVID-19 vaccine. Study-level results: Unmutated variant regions reportedly attract nearly half of all spike-specific TCRs. The number of AZD1222 recipients seropositive at baseline was only five to seven. Without day 14 samples, only post-peak T cell repertoires were studied.

Trimming shortened V by 5 bases and J by 1 base, and 11 bases separated the two germline ends. Per the germline V gene, CDR1 is MNHEY and CDR2 is SVGAGI. The CDR3 extends over 14 amino acids. Sequenced by immunoSEQ multiplex PCR; TCRdb stores in-frame clones only, minus some. This table holds about 44,000 clones, over 80% found once. To note about this clone: Its target is unknown.

The chain joins TRBV6-5 to TRBJ1-1; no clear D gene. The sample in question was peripheral blood, obtained on day 0 of AZD1222 vaccination. This TCR derives from an adult in good health. DNA of the CDR3: TGTGCCAGCAGTACCATAGGCGGGAACACTGAAGCTTTCTTT. Translated, it gives CASSTIGGNTEAFF.